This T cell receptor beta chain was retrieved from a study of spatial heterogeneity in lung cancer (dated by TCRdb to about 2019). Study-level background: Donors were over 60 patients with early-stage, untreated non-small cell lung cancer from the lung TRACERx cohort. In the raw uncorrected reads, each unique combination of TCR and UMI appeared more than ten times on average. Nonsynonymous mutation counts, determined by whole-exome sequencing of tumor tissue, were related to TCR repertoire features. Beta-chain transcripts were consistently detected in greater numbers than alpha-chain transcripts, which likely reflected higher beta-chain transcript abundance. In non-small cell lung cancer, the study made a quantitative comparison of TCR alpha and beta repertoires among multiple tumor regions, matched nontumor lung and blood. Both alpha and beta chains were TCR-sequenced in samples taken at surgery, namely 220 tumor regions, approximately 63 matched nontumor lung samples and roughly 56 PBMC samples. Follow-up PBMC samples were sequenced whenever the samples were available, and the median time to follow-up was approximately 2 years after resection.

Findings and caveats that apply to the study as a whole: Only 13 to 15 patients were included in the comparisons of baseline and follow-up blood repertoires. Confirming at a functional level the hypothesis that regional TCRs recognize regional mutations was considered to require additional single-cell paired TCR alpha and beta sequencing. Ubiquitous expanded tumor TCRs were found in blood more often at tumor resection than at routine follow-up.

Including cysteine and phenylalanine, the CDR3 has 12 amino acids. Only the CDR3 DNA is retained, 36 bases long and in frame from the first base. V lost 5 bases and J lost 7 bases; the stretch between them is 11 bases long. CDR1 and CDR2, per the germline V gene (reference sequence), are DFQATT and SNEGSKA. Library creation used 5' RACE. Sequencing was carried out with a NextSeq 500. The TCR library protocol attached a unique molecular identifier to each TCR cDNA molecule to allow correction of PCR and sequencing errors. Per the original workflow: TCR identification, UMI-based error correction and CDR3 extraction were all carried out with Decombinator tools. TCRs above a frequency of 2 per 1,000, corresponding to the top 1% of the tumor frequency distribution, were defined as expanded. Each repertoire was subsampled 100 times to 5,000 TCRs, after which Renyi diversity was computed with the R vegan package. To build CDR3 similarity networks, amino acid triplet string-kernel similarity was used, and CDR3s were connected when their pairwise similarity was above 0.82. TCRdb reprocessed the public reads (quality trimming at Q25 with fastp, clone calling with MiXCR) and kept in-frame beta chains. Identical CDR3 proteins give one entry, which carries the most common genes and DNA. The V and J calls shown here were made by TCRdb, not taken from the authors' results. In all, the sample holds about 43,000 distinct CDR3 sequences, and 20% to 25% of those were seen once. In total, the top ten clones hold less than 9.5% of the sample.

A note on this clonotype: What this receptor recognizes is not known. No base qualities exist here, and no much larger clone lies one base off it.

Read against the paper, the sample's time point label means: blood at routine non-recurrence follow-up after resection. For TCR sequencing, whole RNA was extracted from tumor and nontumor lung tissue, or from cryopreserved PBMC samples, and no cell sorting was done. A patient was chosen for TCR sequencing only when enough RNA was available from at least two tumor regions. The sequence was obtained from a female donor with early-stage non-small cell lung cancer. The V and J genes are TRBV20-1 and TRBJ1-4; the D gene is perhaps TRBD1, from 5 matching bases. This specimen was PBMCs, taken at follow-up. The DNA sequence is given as TGCAGTGCTGCCGGGGGAGGTGAAAAACTGTTTTTT. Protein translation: CSAAGGGEKLFF.